This T cell receptor (beta chain) appears in the sequencing data of a study of blood T cell repertoires in COVID-19. About the study: Samples taken during acute and convalescent COVID-19 were collected in the United States, Italy and Spain.

The assay was immunoSEQ multiplex PCR, and TCRdb's table has in-frame clones only and misses some. The sample lists almost 55,000 clones; approximately 82% were seen once. Trimming at V came to 1 base and at J to 8 bases, leaving 7 bases not matched to a gene. Germline assignment: CDR1 SGHAT and CDR2 FQNNGV. CDR3 size: 15 residues. The TCR was taken from a human donor in a cohort sampled during active COVID-19. The chain employs TRBV11-2 and TRBJ1-4; TRBD1 matches 7 bases. The sequenced sample consisted of peripheral blood. The CDR3 is CASSLAGTDYEKLFF. In nucleotides, the CDR3 is TGTGCCAGCAGCTTAGCCGGGACAGATTACGAAAAACTGTTTTTT.